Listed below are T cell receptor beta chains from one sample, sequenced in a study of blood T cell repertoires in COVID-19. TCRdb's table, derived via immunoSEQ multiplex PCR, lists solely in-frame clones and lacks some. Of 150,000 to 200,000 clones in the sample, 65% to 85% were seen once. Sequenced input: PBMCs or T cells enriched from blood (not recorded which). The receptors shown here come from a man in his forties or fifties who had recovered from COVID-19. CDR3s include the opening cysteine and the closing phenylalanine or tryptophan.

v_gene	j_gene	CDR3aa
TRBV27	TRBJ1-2	CASSALQGQGGGYTF
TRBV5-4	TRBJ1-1	CASSRNRGDTEAFF
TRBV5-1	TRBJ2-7	CASSLVPPNSAETYEQYF
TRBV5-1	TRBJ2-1	CASSIDRQGEQFF
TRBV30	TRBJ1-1	CAWSPPTANTEAFF
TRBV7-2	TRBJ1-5	CASSLKQGGTQPQHF
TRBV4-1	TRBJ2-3	CASGTGGDTQYF
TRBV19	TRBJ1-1	CASSSLGPGQGLGTEAFF
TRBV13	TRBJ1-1	CASSLGVNTEAFF
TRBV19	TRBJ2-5	CASGDRLETQYF
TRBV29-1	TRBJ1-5	CSVSGTGNQPQHF
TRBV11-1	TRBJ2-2	CASRYRGASNTGELFF
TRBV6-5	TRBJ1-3	CASSLGGISGNTIYF
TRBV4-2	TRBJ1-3	CASSQPRVTGNTIYF
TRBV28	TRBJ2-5	CASSPSLVGQGQETQYF
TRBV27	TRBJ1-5	CASSLSGSNSNQPQHF
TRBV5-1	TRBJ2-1	CASSLDQGGDEQFF
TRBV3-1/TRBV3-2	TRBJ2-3	CASSQRGFGTHTDTQYF
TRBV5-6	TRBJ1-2	CASSITRTSYGYTF